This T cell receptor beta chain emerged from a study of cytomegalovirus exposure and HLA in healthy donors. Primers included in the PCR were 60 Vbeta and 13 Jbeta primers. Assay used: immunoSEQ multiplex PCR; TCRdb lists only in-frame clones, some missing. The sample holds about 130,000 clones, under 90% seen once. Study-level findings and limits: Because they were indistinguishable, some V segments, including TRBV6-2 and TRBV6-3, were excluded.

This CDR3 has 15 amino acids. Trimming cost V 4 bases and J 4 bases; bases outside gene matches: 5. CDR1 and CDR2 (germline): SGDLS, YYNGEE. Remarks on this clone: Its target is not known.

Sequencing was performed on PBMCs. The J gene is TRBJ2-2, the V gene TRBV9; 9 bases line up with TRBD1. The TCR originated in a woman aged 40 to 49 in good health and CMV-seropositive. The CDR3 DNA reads TGTGCCAGCAGCATACAGGGGGCGATCACCGGGGAGCTGTTTTTT. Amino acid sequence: CASSIQGAITGELFF.